The clone carrying this TCR beta chain has only one observation. The data are from a study of OX40 agonist ivuxolimab in advanced cancers. CDR3 length: 14 residues. Trimming took off 5 bases at V and 3 bases at J, with 11 bases between the two ends. Germline V gene lookup returns CDR1 SEHNR and CDR2 FQNEAQ (reference sequence). Clones were sequenced by immunoSEQ multiplex PCR, and TCRdb holds only the in-frame ones, with some missing. The profile shows over 55,000 clones, approximately 86% of them singletons. Source: CD4+ or CD8+ T cells sorted from blood, taken in a trial of the OX40 agonist ivuxolimab. V gene TRBV7-9 combines with J gene TRBJ1-5, with D tentatively TRBD1 (5 bases). This clonotype was obtained from an adult with an advanced solid tumor such as melanoma, head and neck, liver or kidney cancer. The DNA of the CDR3 is TGTGCCAGCAGCCCGGACAATTACAATCAGCCCCAGCATTTT. It specifies CASSPDNYNQPQHF.